This T cell receptor (beta chain) is from a study of blood T cell repertoires in COVID-19. Study context: The origin of the acute and convalescent COVID-19 samples was the United States, Italy and Spain. T cells, B-cell-depleted T cells, or PBMCs supplied cDNA or gDNA.

Clinical history as reported by participants underpinned cohort assignment. As handled by the study authors: Amplifying reference gene primers gave estimates of nucleated cell counts. This table comes from immunoSEQ multiplex PCR, and its TCRdb copy is limited to in-frame clones, with some not included. V and J calls and clone size are those listed in that table; D and trimming were worked out from the DNA. The profile shows about 190,000 clones, about 81% of them singletons. The V and J ends lost 4 bases and 1 base respectively, with 18 bases between them. Germline assignment: CDR1 MNHNS and CDR2 SASEGT. The CDR3 length is 17 residues.

This receptor was obtained from a woman under 40 who had recovered from COVID-19. The chain carries TRBV6-1 and TRBJ2-3; TRBD1 is a possible D gene (5 bases). Sequencing was done on a sample of PBMCs or T cells enriched from blood (not recorded which). The CDR3 sequence: CASSAGPPQGGTDTQYF. CDR3 in DNA: TGTGCCAGCAGTGCCGGTCCCCCCCAGGGCGGCACAGATACGCAGTATTTT.